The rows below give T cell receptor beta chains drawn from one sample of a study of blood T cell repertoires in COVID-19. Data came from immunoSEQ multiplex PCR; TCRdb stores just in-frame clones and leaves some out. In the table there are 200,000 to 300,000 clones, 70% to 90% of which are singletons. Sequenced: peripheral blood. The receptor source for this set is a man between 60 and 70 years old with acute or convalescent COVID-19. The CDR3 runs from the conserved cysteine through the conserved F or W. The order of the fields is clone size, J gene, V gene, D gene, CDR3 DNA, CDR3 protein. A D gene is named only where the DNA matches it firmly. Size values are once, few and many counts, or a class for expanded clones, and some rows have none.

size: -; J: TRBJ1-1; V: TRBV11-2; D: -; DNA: TGTGCCAGCAGCTTAAGGGGGGGAAGGAGGACTGAAGCTTTCTTT; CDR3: CASSLRGGRRTEAFF
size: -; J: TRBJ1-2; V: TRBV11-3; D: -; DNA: TGTGCCAGCAGCCCCGAGGCCCATAACGGCTACACCTTC; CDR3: CASSPEAHNGYTF
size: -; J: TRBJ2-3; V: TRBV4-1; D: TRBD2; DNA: TGCGCCAGCAGCCCCGGACTAGCGAGTAGCACAGATACGCAGTATTTT; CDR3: CASSPGLASSTDTQYF
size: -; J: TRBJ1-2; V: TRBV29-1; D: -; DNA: TGCAGCGTTGAACACAGGTCCTCGGGGGGTCTTGCCTTC; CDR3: CSVEHRSSGGLAF
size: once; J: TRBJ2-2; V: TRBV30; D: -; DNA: TGTGCCTGGAGTCCGCAGGGGATGGGGGAGCTGTTTTTT; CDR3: CAWSPQGMGELFF
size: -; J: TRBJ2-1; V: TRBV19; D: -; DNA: TGTGCCAGTAGCCCCAACCGACTTGGCCGCGAGCAGTTCTTC; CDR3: CASSPNRLGREQFF
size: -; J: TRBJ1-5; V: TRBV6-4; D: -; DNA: TGTGCCAGCAGTCCCCGGGAGGGCAATCAGCCCCAGCATTTT; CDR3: CASSPREGNQPQHF
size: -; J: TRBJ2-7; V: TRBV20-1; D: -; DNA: TGCAGTGCTAGTAGGGCTAGCGAAAGGGCCGAGCAGTACTTC; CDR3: CSASRASERAEQYF
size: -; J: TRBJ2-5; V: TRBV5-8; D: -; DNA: TGTGCCAGCAGCTTGGCTTGGGGGCGTGAGACCCAGTACTTC; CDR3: CASSLAWGRETQYF
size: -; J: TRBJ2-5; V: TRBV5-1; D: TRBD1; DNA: TGCGCCAGCAGTCCGAGGACAGGAGAGACCCAGTACTTC; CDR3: CASSPRTGETQYF
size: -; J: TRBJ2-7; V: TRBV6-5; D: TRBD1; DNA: TGTGCCAGCAAGCAGGGGGCGCGTAGCGAGCAGTACTTC; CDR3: CASKQGARSEQYF
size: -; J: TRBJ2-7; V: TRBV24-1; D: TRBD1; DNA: TGTGCCACCAGTGATCCGGGACAGGGGACCTACGAGCAGTACTTC; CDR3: CATSDPGQGTYEQYF
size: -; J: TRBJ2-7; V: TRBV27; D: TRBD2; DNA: TGTGCCAGCAGTTTTAGCGGGACGATGTACGAGCAGTACTTC; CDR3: CASSFSGTMYEQYF
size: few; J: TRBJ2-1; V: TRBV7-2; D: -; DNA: TGTGCCAGCAGCTCTCGCGGAGGTACCGCTCCCAATGAGCAGTTCTTC; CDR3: CASSSRGGTAPNEQFF
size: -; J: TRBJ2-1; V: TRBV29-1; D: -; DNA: TGCAGCGTTGAAGACTGGGGAGGCAGGGGGAAGGGTGAGCAGTTCTTC; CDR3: CSVEDWGGRGKGEQFF
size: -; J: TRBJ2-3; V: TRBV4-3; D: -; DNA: TGCGCCAGCAGCCCACAGACGAGCACAGATACGCAGTATTTT; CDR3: CASSPQTSTDTQYF
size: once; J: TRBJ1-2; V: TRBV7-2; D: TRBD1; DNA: TGTGCCAGCAGCTTAGCCGGGGGACAGGGGGCAAGTGGTGGCTACACCTTC; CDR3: CASSLAGGQGASGGYTF
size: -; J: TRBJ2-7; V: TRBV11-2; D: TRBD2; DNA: TGTGCCAGCAGCTCCCTCACTAGCGGTACCACCTACGAGCAGTACTTC; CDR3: CASSSLTSGTTYEQYF
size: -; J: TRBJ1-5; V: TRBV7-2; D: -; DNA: TGTGCCAGCAGCTTAGATCCGGGGCAGCCCCAGCATTTT; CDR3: CASSLDPGQPQHF
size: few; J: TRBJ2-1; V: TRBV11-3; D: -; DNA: TGTGCCAGCAGCTTGACGGGTGAGCAGTTCTTC; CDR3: CASSLTGEQFF